A selection of T cell receptor beta chains follows, all from one sample in a study of tumor-infiltrating lymphocytes in oesophageal squamous cell carcinoma. TCRdb re-analysed the PCR reads in MiXCR, keeping a single row per CDR3 protein. In the table there are more than 10,000 distinct CDR3 sequences, 45% to 65% of which are singletons. Sequences were obtained from esophageal tumor tissue. All receptors derive from a male donor with esophageal squamous cell carcinoma. Both conserved end residues are part of each CDR3. Each record gives: J gene, D gene, clone size, V gene, CDR3 protein, CDR3 DNA. D genes are given only for firm matches. A clone size is listed for some rows: how often the clone was seen (once, few, many), or a class if it is expanded.

TRBJ2-3 . many TRBV24-1 CATSDPRTNTDTQYF TGTGCCACCAGTGATCCTCGGACCAACACAGATACGCAGTATTTT
TRBJ2-4 TRBD1 once TRBV24-1 CATSVQGPSEQYF TGTGCCACCAGTGTACAGGGGCCCAGTGAGCAGTACTTC
TRBJ2-7 . . TRBV7-6 CASSSTERPYEQYF TGTGCCAGCAGCTCAACAGAACGACCCTACGAGCAGTACTTC
TRBJ1-1 . . TRBV7-6 CASSLSTSTEAFF TGTGCCAGCAGCCTCAGTACCTCCACTGAAGCTTTCTTT
TRBJ2-3 TRBD2 . TRBV7-3 CASSQPPGLAGGPSTDTQYF TGTGCCAGCAGCCAACCCCCGGGACTAGCGGGGGGGCCTAGCACAGATACGCAGTATTTT
TRBJ1-2 TRBD1 . TRBV27 CASSSQGNGDYTF TGTGCCAGCAGTTCACAGGGGAATGGAGACTACACCTTC
TRBJ2-7 TRBD2 . TRBV6-1 CASSYGGGLNSPLHF TGTGCCAGCAGTTACGGGGGGGGGCTGAATTCACCGCTCCACTTC
TRBJ1-1 TRBD1 . TRBV10-2 CATQGTGADTEAFF TGCGCCACCCAGGGGACAGGGGCAGACACTGAAGCTTTCTTT
TRBJ2-4 TRBD1 few TRBV7-3 CASSLDRATGELYF TGTGCCAGCAGCTTGGACAGGGCGACCGGGGAGCTGTACTTC
TRBJ2-3 . once TRBV6-2/TRBV6-3 CASSRRTTFSNSPLHF TGTGCCAGCAGTAGAAGGACAACCTTCTCTAATTCACCCCTCCACTTC
TRBJ2-7 TRBD1 . TRBV7-6 CASSSGTGSSYEQYF TGTGCCAGCAGCTCAGGGACAGGGAGCTCCTACGAGCAGTACTTC
TRBJ2-1 . . TRBV7-2 CASSHPTHLDTQYQETQFF TGTGCCAGCAGCCACCCGACCCACCTCGACACGCAGTACCAAGAGACCCAGTTCTTC
TRBJ2-5 . . TRBV11-2 CASSLRRRQSETQYF TGTGCCAGCAGCTTAAGGAGGAGACAGTCAGAGACCCAGTACTTC
TRBJ2-6 . . TRBV25-1 CASRPPSADGANVLTF TGTGCCAGCAGACCCCCCAGTGCGGATGGGGCCAACGTCCTGACTTTC
TRBJ2-7 TRBD1 . TRBV7-2 CASSGAGTVGNEQYF TGTGCCAGCAGCGGCGCCGGGACAGTAGGCAATGAGCAGTACTTC
TRBJ1-5 . . TRBV2 CASSEGGAGPLPQHF TGTGCCAGCAGTGAAGGGGGGGCAGGGCCCCTGCCCCAGCATTTT
TRBJ2-5 . . TRBV7-4 CASSKKETQYF TGTGCCAGCAGCAAAAAAGAGACCCAGTACTTC
TRBJ2-7 . once TRBV6-1 CASSELQGYEQYF TGTGCCAGCAGTGAACTACAGGGCTACGAGCAGTACTTC
TRBJ1-4 TRBD1 many TRBV18 CASSGQGEEKLFF TGTGCCAGCTCAGGACAGGGTGAGGAAAAACTGTTTTTT
TRBJ2-1 . . TRBV11-3 CASSLRGENNEQFF TGTGCCAGCAGCTTAAGGGGGGAAAACAATGAGCAGTTCTTC
TRBJ2-5 . many TRBV5-4 CASSSNQETQYF TGTGCCAGCAGCAGTAATCAAGAGACCCAGTACTTC
TRBJ2-1 . . TRBV11-2 CASSLVSRGGHEQFF TGTGCCAGCAGCTTAGTCTCCAGGGGGGGACACGAGCAGTTCTTC
TRBJ2-7 . few TRBV7-2 CASSSDSSYEQYF TGTGCCAGCAGCTCGGACAGTTCCTACGAGCAGTACTTC
TRBJ2-1 . . TRBV6-1 CASSERWGQTMDEQFF TGTGCCAGCAGTGAGCGCTGGGGACAAACAATGGATGAGCAGTTCTTC
TRBJ2-5 . many TRBV28 CASWDTQETQYF TGTGCCAGCTGGGACACTCAAGAGACCCAGTACTTC
TRBJ2-7 . . TRBV2 CASSEEGGRTDTQYF TGTGCCAGCAGTGAAGAAGGCGGGCGCACAGATACGCAGTACTTC